The clone carrying this T cell receptor (beta chain) is medium-sized (0.01 to 0.1%). Its antigen is currently unknown. These data originate in a study of metastatic and nonmetastatic thyroid tumors. Study at large: Where malignant and benign thyroid patients were concerned, repertoires were compared across blood and tumor or nodule tissue.

Study-wide findings and caveats: It was reportedly found that TCR beta diversity was significantly higher in malignant thyroid tumors than in benign nodules, a difference seen in both blood and tumor samples.

Germline V CDR1 and CDR2: SGHRS, YFSETQ. Trimming removed 4 bases from V and 7 bases from J, with 18 bases in between. This CDR3 is built from 15 residues. Until they underwent thyroid surgery, no patient had received any treatment. Authors' analysis steps: Built for papillary thyroid cancer, a distant-metastasis classifier drew on CDR3 differences across clinicopathological groups. TCRdb ran MiXCR on the PCR reads. The V and J calls were not made by the authors but by TCRdb's processing. The sample holds about 16,000 clones, 30% to 40% seen once. The specimen was blood. This TCR derives from a female donor with papillary thyroid cancer or a benign thyroid nodule (not recorded which). Some clones in this sample may be carry-over from other donors' samples. The chain combines TRBV5-1 with TRBJ2-1, with D possibly TRBD1 on 5 matching bases. The CDR3 coding sequence is TGCGCCAGCAGCGAGAGGACATCAGGGTTAAATGAGCAGTTCTTC. As protein: CASSERTSGLNEQFF.